This entry concerns a single TCR beta chain. Germline trimming cut 0 bases from V and 0 bases from J; bases unmatched to any gene: 7. The germline V gene has CDR1 MNHEY and CDR2 SVGAGI. The CDR3 runs to 19 residues. Primers used in a second PCR of about 6 to 11 cycles were a sample-barcoded 5' primer and a J-beta primer mix. TCRdb re-called the 5' RACE reads through MiXCR, storing one row per CDR3 protein. The table records approximately 960,000 distinct CDR3 sequences, almost 30% of them present only once. These data come from a study of blood T cells in healthy people across ages. This sample was also put to use in a study of T cells of mothers and their children.

Material for sequencing was blood. The chain links TRBV6-5 to TRBJ1-6, with 8 nucleotides matching TRBD1. The source is a woman between 35 and 50 years old in good health. This CDR3 reads CASSYSAGGTSSYNSPLHF. CDR3 DNA sequence: TGTGCCAGCAGTTACTCGGCAGGGGGCACGAGCTCCTATAATTCACCCCTCCACTTT.